The text below deals with one TCR beta chain. Its antigen is still unknown. This entry is derived from a study of OX40 agonist ivuxolimab in advanced cancers. Study-wide results and limits: Partial responders dosed at 0.1-3.0 mg/kg displayed clonal expansion ranking among the lowest. Expanded clones were, on average, more numerous in CD8+ T cells than in CD4+.

V lost 0 bases and J lost 2, with 15 bases in between. CDR3 length equals 16 residues. The germline CDR1 and CDR2 sequences are SGDLS and YYNGEE. Sampling times: baseline, cycle 4 day 1, cycle 7 day 1. Repertoires were generated with immunoSEQ multiplex PCR, while TCRdb's copy carries only in-frame clones and drops some. The sample lists about 79,000 clones, 91% occurring once. The J gene is TRBJ2-7, the V gene TRBV9; tentatively, D is TRBD1 (5 bases). The specimen comprised CD4+ or CD8+ T cells sorted from blood, sampled in a trial of the OX40 agonist ivuxolimab. The TCR sequence derives from an adult with an advanced solid tumor such as melanoma, head and neck, liver or kidney cancer. For the CDR3, the DNA is TGTGCCAGCAGCGTAGCTACCAGGGCCTTTACCTACGAGCAGTACTTC. This encodes CASSVATRAFTYEQYF.